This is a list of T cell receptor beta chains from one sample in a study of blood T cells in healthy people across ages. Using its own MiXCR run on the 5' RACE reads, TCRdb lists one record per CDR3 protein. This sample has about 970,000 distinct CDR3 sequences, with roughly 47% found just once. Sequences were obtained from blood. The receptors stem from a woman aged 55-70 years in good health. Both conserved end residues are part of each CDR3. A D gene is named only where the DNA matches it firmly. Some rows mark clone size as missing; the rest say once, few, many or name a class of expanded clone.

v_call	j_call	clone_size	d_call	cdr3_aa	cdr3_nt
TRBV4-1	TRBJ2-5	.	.	CASSRTLAGGNQETQYF	TGCGCCAGCAGCCGGACACTAGCTGGAGGAAACCAAGAGACCCAGTACTTC
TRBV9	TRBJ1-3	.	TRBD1	CASSAPRTGQGNTIYF	TGTGCCAGCAGCGCTCCTAGGACAGGACAAGGAAACACCATATATTTT
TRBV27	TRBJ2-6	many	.	CASSLLLGANVLTF	TGTGCCAGCAGTTTACTCCTTGGGGCCAACGTCCTGACTTTC
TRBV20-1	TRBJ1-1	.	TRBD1	CSARRDRTDGFF	TGCAGTGCGCGCCGGGACAGAACGGACGGTTTCTTT
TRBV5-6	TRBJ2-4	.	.	CASSFRQYGEQYF	TGTGCCAGCAGCTTTAGACAGTACGGGGAGCAGTACTTC
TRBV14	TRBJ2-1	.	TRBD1	CASSLMRRAGGKGIPYNEQFF	TGTGCCAGCAGCCTCATGCGACGGGCAGGGGGAAAAGGGATTCCATACAATGAGCAGTTCTTC
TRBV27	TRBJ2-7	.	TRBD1	CASRGPGQGLDEQYF	TGTGCCAGCAGGGGGCCGGGACAGGGGCTCGACGAGCAGTACTTC
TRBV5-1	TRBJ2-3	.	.	CASSLREGSSTGTQYF	TGCGCCAGCAGCTTGAGGGAAGGGTCGAGCACAGGTACGCAGTATTTT
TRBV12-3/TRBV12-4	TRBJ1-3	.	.	CASSHDSQRSGNTIYF	TGCGCCAGCAGTCACGACAGCCAACGGTCGGGAAACACCATATATTTT
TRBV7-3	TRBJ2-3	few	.	CASSELTVDTQYF	TGTGCCAGCAGCGAACTGACTGTGGATACGCAGTATTTT
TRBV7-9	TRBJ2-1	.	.	CASSSDYFGTGAYNEQFF	TGTGCCAGCAGCTCGGATTACTTTGGGACTGGGGCCTACAATGAGCAGTTCTTC